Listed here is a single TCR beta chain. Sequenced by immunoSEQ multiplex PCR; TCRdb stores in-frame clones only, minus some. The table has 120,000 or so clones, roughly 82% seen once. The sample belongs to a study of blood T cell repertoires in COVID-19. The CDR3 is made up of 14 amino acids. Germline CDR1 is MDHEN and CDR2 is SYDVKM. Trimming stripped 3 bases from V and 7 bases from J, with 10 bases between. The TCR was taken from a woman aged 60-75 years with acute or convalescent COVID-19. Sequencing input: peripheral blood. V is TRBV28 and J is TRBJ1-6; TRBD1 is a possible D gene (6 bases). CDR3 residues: CASSLPRGNSPLHF. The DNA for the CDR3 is TGTGCCAGCAGTTTGCCCAGGGGAAATTCACCCCTCCACTTT.